The entry that follows covers one T cell receptor beta chain sequence. Antigen unknown. The data stem from a study of T cell responses to AZD1222 COVID-19 vaccine. Method: immunoSEQ multiplex PCR; TCRdb's copy keeps in-frame clones and lacks some. The sample consists of about 180,000 clones, 85% to 90% of them appearing once. Trimming cost V 5 bases and J 1 base, with 11 bases left between them. The germline V gene encodes CDR1 SGHAT and CDR2 FQNNGV. This CDR3 region has 14 residues. Study-wide findings and caveats: Clonal diversity was possibly underestimated; the donors were predominantly white British and more often female. Of spike-specific TCRs, nearly half reportedly target regions left unmutated in variants.

V usage is TRBV11-2 and J usage is TRBJ1-2; no definite D call. This TCR came from an adult who received the AZD1222 COVID-19 vaccine. Sequencing used peripheral blood, obtained 28 days after the second AZD1222 dose. The CDR3 region is CASSPDLNNYGYTF. CDR3 in DNA: TGTGCCAGCAGCCCGGACTTGAATAACTATGGCTACACCTTC. The full variable domain, its missing parts supplied by reference TRBV11-2 and TRBJ1-2, is EAGVAQSPRYKIIEKRQSVAFWCNPISGHATLYWYQQILGQGPKLLIQFQNNGVVDDSQLPKDRFSAERLKGVDSTLKIQPAKLEDSAVYLCASSPDLNNYGYTFGSGTRLTVV.